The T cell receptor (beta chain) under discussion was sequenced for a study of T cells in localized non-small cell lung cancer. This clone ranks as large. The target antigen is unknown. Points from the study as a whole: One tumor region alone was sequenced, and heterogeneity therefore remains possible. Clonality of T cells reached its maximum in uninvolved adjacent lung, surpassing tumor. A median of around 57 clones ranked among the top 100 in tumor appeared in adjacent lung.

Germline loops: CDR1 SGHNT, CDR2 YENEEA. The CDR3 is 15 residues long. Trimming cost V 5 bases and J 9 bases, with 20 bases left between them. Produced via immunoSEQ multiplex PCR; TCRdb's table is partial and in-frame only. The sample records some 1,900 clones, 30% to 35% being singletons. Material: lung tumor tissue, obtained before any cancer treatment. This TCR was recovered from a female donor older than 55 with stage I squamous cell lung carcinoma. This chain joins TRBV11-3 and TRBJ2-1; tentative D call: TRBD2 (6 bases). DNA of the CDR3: TGTGCCAGCAGCCCTCAGTTTGGCCCCGGGAGTGAGCAGTTCTTC. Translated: CASSPQFGPGSEQFF. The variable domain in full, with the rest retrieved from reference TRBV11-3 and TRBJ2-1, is EAGVVQSPRYKIIEKKQPVAFWCNPISGHNTLYWYLQNLGQGPELLIRYENEEAVDDSQLPKDRFSAERLKGVDSTLKIQPAELGDSAVYLCASSPQFGPGSEQFFGPGTRLTVL.